Reported below is one T cell receptor (beta chain). This entry comes from a study of cytomegalovirus exposure and HLA in healthy donors. A multiplex PCR was run with 60 Vbeta primers and 13 Jbeta primers. Data came from immunoSEQ multiplex PCR; TCRdb stores just in-frame clones and leaves some out. Here the sample table reports 200,000 to 250,000 clones. Germline loops: CDR1 ENHRY, CDR2 SYGVKD. Trimming left V 4 bases short and J 7 bases short, with 8 bases between. There are 11 residues in the CDR3. This clonotype was obtained from a girl aged 2-15 years in good health and CMV-seropositive. Specimen: PBMCs. The chain has TRBV10-3 and TRBJ2-7; D perhaps matches TRBD1 (6 bases). The CDR3 is CAISAGEEQYF. The CDR3 DNA is TGTGCCATCAGTGCAGGGGAGGAGCAGTACTTC.